This T cell receptor (beta chain) was documented in a study of T cell changes during pregnancy in multiple sclerosis. Per germline, CDR1 SGDLS and CDR2 YYNGEE. This CDR3 region has 14 residues. V was clipped by 0 bases and J by 10 bases; unmatched bases: 4. Using immunoSEQ multiplex PCR, the repertoire was profiled, and TCRdb retains in-frame clones only, with some absent. The table shows 85,000 to 100,000 clones, with roughly 92% occurring only once. This chain links TRBV9 with TRBJ2-1; 10 nucleotides line up with TRBD2. This TCR was sampled from a female donor with multiple sclerosis, enrolled in a pregnancy study. Sequenced here: peripheral blood, sampled after pregnancy. The CDR3 spells CASSVEASGREQFF. The CDR3 bases are TGTGCCAGCAGCGTAGAGGCTAGCGGGAGAGAGCAGTTCTTC.